This T cell receptor (beta chain) was retrieved from a study of blood T cell repertoires in COVID-19 (TCRdb year 2020). Looking at the study overall: Samples covering the acute and convalescent phases of COVID-19 were provided by collaborators in the United States, Italy and Spain. The prospective study material was composed of cDNA or gDNA derived from T cells, B-cell-depleted T cells, or PBMCs. The dataset comprised deeply sampled blood TCRbeta repertoires from subjects exposed to, actively infected with, or recovered from COVID-19. The repertoires were released in a freely available public database meant as a resource for research on the immune response to SARS-CoV-2. The samples were drawn from two sources: the first 160 participants of the ongoing ImmuneRACE study, and 1,254 subjects contributed by 6 global collaborators. The sample metadata nearly always contained a de-identified subject ID, COVID-19 status, age in years and sex. HLA class I and class II types, where available, came from metadata supplied by the sample provider rather than from assay-based typing.

Whole blood was collected in K2EDTA tubes by collaborating institutions according to the institutions' own protocols. Collaborator samples were shipped for TCRbeta analysis as frozen whole blood, isolated PBMCs, or DNA extracted from either sample type. CDR1 and CDR2 were assigned from the germline V gene as MGHRA and YSYEKL. After removal of 1 base from V and 5 bases from J, the junction retains 2 bases not matched to a gene. Including the terminal cysteine and phenylalanine, the CDR3 comprises 15 residues. Only CDR3 DNA remains: 45 bases, in frame from the first base. This clone was seen once. Its cognate antigen has yet to be identified. No clone much larger than this one lies a single base away; base qualities are absent. Beyond this particular receptor, the publication reports: The amount of clinical and demographic metadata varied by source and participant and was provided uncurated.

TCRbeta CDR3 regions were amplified from genomic DNA by means of the immunoSEQ Assay, a bias-controlled multiplex PCR. The authors processed their data as follows. The number of nucleated cells in each sample was estimated by amplification of reference gene primers within the assay. Sequence reads were collapsed and filtered to measure the absolute abundance of every unique TCRbeta CDR3 rearrangement. For each sample, productive Simpson clonality was calculated as the square root of Simpson's diversity index across productive rearrangements. Drawn from immuneACCESS, this table holds only the in-frame rearrangements with V and J called that TCRdb kept. Clones are partly lost; checked studies trace under half to an unresolved V gene and leave the rest unexplained. The V and J calls and clone size come from that table; D and trimming were worked out from the DNA. In this sample the table shows about 97,000 clones, just under 90% of which occur a single time. The top ten clones comprise approximately 15% of the sample.

The receptor chain draws on TRBV4-1 and TRBJ1-6, with 7 bases matching TRBD1. The sequenced sample was peripheral blood. This receptor was taken from a human donor in a cohort sampled during active COVID-19. The DNA sequence reads TGCGCCAGCAGCCAAGCGACAGGGAATAATTCACCCCTCCACTTT. The encoded protein is CASSQATGNNSPLHF.